This T cell receptor beta chain appears in the sequencing data of a study of cytomegalovirus exposure and HLA in healthy donors. Use of 60 Vbeta and 13 Jbeta primers characterized the PCR. Some clones are missing from TCRdb's copy, which holds only in-frame ones; the method was immunoSEQ multiplex PCR. The table has about 160,000 clones, roughly four fifths seen once. Between the trimmed V and J ends, which lost 3 bases and 2 bases, there was a span of 10 bases. CDR3 length equals 14 residues. The germline V gene has CDR1 SNHLY and CDR2 FYNNEI. The chain has TRBV2 and TRBJ2-5; D perhaps matches TRBD1 (5 bases). Sequencing was carried out using PBMCs. The clonotype was recovered from a female donor in good health and CMV-seronegative. The CDR3 is CASSEDNLQETQYF. As DNA, the CDR3 is TGTGCCAGCAGTGAGGACAATCTACAAGAGACCCAGTACTTC.